Below, one T cell receptor beta chain is given with its context. V was pared by 6 bases and J by 5 bases, with 9 bases of the junction left unmatched. Germline V gene sequence: CDR1 MGHDK, CDR2 SYGVNS. The length of the CDR3 is 14 residues. The source of the sample is a study of cytomegalovirus exposure and HLA in healthy donors. The PCR contained 60 Vbeta and 13 Jbeta primers. Data came from immunoSEQ multiplex PCR; TCRdb stores just in-frame clones and leaves some out. Among 80,000 to 95,000 clones listed, around 70% were seen once. The sequenced material came from PBMCs. This chain connects TRBV25-1 to TRBJ1-2, with TRBD1 identical over 7 bases. The sequence was collected from a woman aged 50 to 60 in good health and CMV-seropositive. The CDR3 loop is CASRSGTDPYGYTF. CDR3 nucleotide sequence: TGTGCCAGCAGATCCGGGACAGACCCTTATGGCTACACCTTC.